This record concerns one T cell receptor (beta chain) sequence. As yet, its antigen is unknown. This specimen comes from a study of cytomegalovirus exposure and HLA in healthy donors. Study conclusions and caveats: Most TCR sequences proved rare, with some public TCRs found in many donors.

The CDR3 is 15 amino acids. Germline CDR1 is LNHNV and CDR2 is YYDKDF (reference sequence). V was pared by 0 bases and J by 5 bases, with 5 bases of the junction left unmatched. This PCR relied on a set of 60 Vbeta primers and 13 Jbeta primers. Repertoires were generated with immunoSEQ multiplex PCR, while TCRdb's copy carries only in-frame clones and drops some. Of approximately 79,000 clones listed, 70% to 85% were seen once; the top ten hold approximately 9%. The chain has TRBV15 and TRBJ2-5, with TRBD1 matching 8 bases. This receptor was obtained from a man aged 35-49 years in good health and CMV-seropositive. Source material: PBMCs. The CDR3 bases are TGTGCCACCAGCAGAGAACAGGGGGATTCCGAGACCCAGTACTTC. It translates to CATSREQGDSETQYF.